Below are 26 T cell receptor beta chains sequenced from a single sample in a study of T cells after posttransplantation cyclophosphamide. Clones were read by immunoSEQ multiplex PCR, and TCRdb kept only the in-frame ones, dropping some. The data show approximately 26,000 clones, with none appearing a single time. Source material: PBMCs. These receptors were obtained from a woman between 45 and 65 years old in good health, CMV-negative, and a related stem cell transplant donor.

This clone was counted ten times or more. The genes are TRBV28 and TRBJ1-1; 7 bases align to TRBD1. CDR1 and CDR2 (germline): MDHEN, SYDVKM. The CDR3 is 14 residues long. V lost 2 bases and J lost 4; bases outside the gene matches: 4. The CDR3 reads CASSLGGGGTEAFF. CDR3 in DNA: TGTGCCAGCAGTTTAGGAGGGGGCGGCACTGAAGCTTTCTTT.

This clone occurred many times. The CDR3 DNA reads TGTGCCAGCAGCTTACGGGGGGGGTATAATTCACCCCTCCACTTT. Residues: CASSLRGGYNSPLHF. The V gene is TRBV5-5, the J gene TRBJ1-6, with D perhaps matching TRBD1 (5 bases). V was shortened by 2 bases and J by 4 bases, with 10 bases between the two germline ends. The CDR3 contains 15 residues. Germline CDR1 is SGHKS and CDR2 is YYEKEE (reference sequence).

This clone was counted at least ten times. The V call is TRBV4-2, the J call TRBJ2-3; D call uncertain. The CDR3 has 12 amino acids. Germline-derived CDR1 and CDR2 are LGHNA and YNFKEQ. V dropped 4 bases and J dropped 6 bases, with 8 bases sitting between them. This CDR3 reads CASSLLRDTQYF. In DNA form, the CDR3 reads TGTGCCAGCAGCCTCCTGCGGGATACGCAGTATTTT.

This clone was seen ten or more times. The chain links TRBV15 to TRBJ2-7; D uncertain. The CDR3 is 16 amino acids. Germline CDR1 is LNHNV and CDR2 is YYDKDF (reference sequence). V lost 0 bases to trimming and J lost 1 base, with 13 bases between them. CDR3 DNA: TGTGCCACCAGCAGAGATCTCGCCACAAGTTCCTACGAGCAGTACTTC. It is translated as CATSRDLATSSYEQYF. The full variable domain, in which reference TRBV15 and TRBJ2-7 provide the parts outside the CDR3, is DAMVIQNPRYQVTQFGKPVTLSCSQTLNHNVMYWYQQKSSQAPKLLFHYYDKDFNNEADTPDNFQSRRPNTSFCFLDIRSPGLGDTAMYLCATSRDLATSSYEQYFGPGTRLTVT.

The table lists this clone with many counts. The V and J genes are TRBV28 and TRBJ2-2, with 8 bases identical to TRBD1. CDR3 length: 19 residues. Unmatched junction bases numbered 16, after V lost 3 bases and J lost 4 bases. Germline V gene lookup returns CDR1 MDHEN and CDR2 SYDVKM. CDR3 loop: CASSFYHIRRQGATGELFF. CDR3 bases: TGTGCCAGCAGTTTCTACCACATCCGTCGGCAGGGGGCCACCGGGGAGCTGTTTTTT.

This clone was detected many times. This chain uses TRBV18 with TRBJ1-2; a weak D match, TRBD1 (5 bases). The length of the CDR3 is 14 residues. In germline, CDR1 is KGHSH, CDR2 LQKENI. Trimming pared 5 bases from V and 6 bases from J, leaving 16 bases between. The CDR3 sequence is CASSTRDGGDGYTF. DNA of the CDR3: TGTGCCAGCTCAACCCGTGACGGAGGGGATGGCTACACCTTC.

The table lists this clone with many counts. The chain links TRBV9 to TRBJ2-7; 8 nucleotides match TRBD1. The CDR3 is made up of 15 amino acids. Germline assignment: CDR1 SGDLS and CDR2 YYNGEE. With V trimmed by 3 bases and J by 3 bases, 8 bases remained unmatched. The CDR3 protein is CASSAGTGDIYEQYF. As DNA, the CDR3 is TGTGCCAGCAGCGCCGGGACAGGCGATATCTACGAGCAGTACTTC.

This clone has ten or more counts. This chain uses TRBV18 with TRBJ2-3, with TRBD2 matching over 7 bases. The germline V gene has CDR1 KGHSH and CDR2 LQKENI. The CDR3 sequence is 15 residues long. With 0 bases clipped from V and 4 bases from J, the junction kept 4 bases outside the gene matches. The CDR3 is CASSPPAGVADTQYF. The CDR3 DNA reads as TGTGCCAGCTCACCACCGGCGGGAGTGGCAGATACGCAGTATTTT.

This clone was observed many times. For the CDR3, the DNA is TGTGCCAGCAGCTTGCACAGCTCCTACGAGCAGTACTTC. Its protein is CASSLHSSYEQYF. The rearrangement uses TRBV7-6 and TRBJ2-7; D unresolved. The CDR3 loop spans 13 amino acids. CDR1 is SGHVS, CDR2 FNYEAQ, per germline. V lost 3 bases to trimming and J lost 0 bases, with 6 bases between them.

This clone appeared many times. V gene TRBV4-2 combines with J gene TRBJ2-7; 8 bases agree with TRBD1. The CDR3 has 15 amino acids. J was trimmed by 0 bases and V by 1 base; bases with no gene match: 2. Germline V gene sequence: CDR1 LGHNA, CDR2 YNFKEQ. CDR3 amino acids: CASSQVTGGSYEQYF. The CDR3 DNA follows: TGTGCCAGCAGCCAAGTTACAGGGGGCTCCTACGAGCAGTACTTC.

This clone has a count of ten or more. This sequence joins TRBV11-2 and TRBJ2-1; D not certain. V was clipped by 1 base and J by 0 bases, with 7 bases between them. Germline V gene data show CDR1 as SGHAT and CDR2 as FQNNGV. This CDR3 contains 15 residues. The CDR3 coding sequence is TGTGCCAGCAGCTTAGGGGCTTCCTCCTACAATGAGCAGTTCTTC. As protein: CASSLGASSYNEQFF.

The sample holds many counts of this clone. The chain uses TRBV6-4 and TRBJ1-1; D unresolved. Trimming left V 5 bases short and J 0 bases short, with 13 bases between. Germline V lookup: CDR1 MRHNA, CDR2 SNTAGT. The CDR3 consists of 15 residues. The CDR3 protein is CASSKSSEMNTEAFF. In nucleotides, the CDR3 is TGTGCCAGCAGTAAATCTTCGGAGATGAACACTGAAGCTTTCTTT.

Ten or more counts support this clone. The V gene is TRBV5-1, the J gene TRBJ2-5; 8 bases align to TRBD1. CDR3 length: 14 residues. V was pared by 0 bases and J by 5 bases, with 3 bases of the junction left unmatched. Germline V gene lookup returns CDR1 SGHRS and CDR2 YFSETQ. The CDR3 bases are TGCGCCAGCAGCTTGGGGACAGGGTATGAGACCCAGTACTTC. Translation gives CASSLGTGYETQYF.

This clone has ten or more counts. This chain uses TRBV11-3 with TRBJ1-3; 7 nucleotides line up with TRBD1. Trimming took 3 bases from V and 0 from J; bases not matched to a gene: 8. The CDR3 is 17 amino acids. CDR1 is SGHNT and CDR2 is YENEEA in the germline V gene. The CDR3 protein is CASSFGTTGASGNTIYF. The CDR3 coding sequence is TGTGCCAGCAGCTTCGGTACTACAGGGGCCTCTGGAAACACCATATATTTT.

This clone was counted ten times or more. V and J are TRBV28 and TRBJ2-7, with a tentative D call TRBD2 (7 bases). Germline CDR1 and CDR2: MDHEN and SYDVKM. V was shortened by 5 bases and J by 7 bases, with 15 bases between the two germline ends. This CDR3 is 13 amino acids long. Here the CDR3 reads CASSPSGGQEQYF. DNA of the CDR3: TGTGCCAGCAGTCCATCCGGGGGGCAGGAGCAGTACTTC.

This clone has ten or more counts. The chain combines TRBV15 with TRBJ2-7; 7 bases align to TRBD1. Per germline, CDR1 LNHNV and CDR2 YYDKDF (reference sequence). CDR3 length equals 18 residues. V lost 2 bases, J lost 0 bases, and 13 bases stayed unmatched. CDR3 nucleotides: TGTGCCACCAGCAGATCCTGGTGGGGACAGAGTAACTCCTACGAGCAGTACTTC. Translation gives CATSRSWWGQSNSYEQYF.

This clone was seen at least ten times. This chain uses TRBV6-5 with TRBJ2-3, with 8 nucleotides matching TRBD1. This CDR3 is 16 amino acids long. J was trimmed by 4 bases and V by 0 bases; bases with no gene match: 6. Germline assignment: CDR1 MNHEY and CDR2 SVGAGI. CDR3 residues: CASSYSTGTGPDTQYF. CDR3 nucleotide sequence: TGTGCCAGCAGTTACTCGACCGGGACAGGACCAGATACGCAGTATTTT.

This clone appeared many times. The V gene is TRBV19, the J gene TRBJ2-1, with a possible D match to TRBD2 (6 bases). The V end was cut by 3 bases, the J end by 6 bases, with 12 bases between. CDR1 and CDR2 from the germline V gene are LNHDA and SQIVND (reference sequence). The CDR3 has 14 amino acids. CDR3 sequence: CASSIGRGGNEQFF. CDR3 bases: TGTGCCAGTAGTATTGGGCGGGGTGGCAATGAGCAGTTCTTC.

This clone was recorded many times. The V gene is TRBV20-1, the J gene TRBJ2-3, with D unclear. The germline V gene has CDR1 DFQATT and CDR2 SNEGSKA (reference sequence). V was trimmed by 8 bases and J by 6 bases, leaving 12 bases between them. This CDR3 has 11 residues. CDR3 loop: CSPIPRDTQYF. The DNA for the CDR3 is TGCAGTCCCATCCCACGGGATACGCAGTATTTT.

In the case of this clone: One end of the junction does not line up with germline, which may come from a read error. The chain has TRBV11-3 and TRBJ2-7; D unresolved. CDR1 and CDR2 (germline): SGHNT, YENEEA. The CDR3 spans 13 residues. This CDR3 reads CASSLNRQYEQYF. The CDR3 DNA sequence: TGTGCCAGCAGCTTAAATCGCCAATACGAGCAATACTTC.

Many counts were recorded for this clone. The CDR3 DNA follows: TGTGCCAGCAGTTTTAGCGGGTGGAACACCGGGGAGCTGTTTTTT. The encoded protein is CASSFSGWNTGELFF. The chain carries TRBV27 and TRBJ2-2; TRBD2 aligns across 7 bases. Germline values: CDR1 MNHEY, CDR2 SMNVEV (reference sequence). The V segment lost 3 bases and the J segment 1 base; nucleotides outside the gene matches: 2. CDR3 length: 15 amino acids.

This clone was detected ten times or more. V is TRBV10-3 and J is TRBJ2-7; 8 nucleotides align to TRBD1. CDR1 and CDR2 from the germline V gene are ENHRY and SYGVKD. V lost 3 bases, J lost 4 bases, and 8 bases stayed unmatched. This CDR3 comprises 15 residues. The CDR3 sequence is CAISDSQGATYEQYF. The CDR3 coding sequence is TGTGCCATCAGTGATTCTCAGGGGGCTACTTACGAGCAGTACTTC.

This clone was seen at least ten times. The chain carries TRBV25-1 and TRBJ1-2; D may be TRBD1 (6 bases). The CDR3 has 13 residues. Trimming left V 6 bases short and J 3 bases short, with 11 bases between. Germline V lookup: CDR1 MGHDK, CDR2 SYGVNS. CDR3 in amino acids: CASRLTGDYGYTF. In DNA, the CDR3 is TGTGCCAGCAGATTGACAGGCGACTATGGCTACACCTTC.

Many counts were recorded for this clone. CDR3 region: CASTPPHPGGDNQPQHF. The CDR3 region has the DNA TGTGCCAGTACCCCCCCCCACCCGGGAGGGGACAATCAGCCCCAGCATTTT. This chain connects TRBV19 to TRBJ1-5; possibly TRBD1 for D (5 bases). CDR1 and CDR2 from the germline V gene are LNHDA and SQIVND (reference sequence). Trimming took 7 bases from V and 3 from J, leaving 22 bases between them. The CDR3 sequence is 17 residues long. Together with reference TRBV19 and TRBJ1-5, the CDR3 gives the full variable domain: DGGITQSPKYLFRKEGQNVTLSCEQNLNHDAMYWYRQDPGQGLRLIYYSQIVNDFQKGDIAEGYSVSREKKESFPLTVTSAQKNPTAFYLCASTPPHPGGDNQPQHFGDGTRLSIL.

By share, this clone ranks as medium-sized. The CDR3 region has the DNA TGTGCCAGCAGCGCTAGGGGACAGGGACCCACTGAAGCTTTCTTT. Residues: CASSARGQGPTEAFF. V gene TRBV7-9 combines with J gene TRBJ1-1; TRBD1 matches at 9 bases. The germline V gene encodes CDR1 SEHNR and CDR2 FQNEAQ (reference sequence). The CDR3 loop spans 15 amino acids. Trimming removed 5 bases from V and 4 bases from J; junction bases left unmatched: 8.

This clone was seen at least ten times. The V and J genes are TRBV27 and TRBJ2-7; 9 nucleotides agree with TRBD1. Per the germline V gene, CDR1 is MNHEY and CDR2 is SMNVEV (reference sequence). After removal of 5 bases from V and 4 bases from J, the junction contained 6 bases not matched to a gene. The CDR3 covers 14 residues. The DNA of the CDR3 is TGTGCCAGCAGTCTGGACAGGGGTATGTACGAGCAGTACTTC. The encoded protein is CASSLDRGMYEQYF.